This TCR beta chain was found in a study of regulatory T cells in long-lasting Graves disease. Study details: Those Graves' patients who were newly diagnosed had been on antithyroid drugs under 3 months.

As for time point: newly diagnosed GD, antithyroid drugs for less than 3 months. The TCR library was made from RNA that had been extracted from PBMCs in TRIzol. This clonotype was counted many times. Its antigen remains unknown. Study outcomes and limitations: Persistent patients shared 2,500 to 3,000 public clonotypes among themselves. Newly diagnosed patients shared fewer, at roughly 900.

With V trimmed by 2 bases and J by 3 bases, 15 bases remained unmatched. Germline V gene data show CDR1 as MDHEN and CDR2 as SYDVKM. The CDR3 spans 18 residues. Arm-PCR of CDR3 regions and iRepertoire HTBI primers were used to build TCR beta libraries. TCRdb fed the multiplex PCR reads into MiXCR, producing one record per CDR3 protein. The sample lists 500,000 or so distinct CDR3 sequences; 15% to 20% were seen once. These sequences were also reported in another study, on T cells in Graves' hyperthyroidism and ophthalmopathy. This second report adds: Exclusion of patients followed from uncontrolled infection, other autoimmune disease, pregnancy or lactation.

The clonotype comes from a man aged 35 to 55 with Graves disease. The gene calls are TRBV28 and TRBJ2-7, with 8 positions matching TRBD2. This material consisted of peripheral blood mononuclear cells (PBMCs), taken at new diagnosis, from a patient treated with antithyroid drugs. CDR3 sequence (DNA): TGTGCCAGCAGTTTAAAGCCAGTGATTAGCGGGAAAAACTACGAGCAGTACTTC. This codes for CASSLKPVISGKNYEQYF.